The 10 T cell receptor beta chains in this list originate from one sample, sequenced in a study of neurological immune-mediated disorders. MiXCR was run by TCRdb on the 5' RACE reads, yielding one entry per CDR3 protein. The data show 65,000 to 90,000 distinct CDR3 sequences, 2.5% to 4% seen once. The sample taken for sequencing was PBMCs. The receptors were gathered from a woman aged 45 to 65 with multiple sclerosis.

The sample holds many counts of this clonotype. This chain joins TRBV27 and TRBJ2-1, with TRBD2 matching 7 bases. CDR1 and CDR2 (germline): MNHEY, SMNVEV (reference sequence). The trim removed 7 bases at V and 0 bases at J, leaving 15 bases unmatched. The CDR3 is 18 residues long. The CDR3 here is CASKQQRGVISSYNEQFF. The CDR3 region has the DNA TGTGCCAGCAAACAACAGCGGGGCGTAATTAGCTCCTACAATGAGCAGTTCTTC.

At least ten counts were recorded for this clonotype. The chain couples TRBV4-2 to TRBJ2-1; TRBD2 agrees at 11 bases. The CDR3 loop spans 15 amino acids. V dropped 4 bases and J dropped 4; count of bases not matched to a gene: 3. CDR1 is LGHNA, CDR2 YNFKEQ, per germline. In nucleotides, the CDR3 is TGTGCCAGCAGCCGGGGGACTAGCGGTTACAATGAGCAGTTCTTC. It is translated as CASSRGTSGYNEQFF.

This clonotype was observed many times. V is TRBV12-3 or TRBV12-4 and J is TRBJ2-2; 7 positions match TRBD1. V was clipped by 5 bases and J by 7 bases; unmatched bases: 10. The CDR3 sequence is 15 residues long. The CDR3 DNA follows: TGTGCCAGCAGTCCCGACAGGGTAATAGGCGGGGAGCTGTTTTTT. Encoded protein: CASSPDRVIGGELFF.

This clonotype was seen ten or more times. For the CDR3, the DNA is TGTGCCACCAGTGACTCCGGGACTAGCGGCGGCAATGAGCAGTTCTTC. Amino acids: CATSDSGTSGGNEQFF. J is TRBJ2-1 and V is TRBV24-1; 11 bases fit TRBD2. V was pared by 4 bases and J by 6 bases, with 7 bases of the junction left unmatched. The CDR3 extends over 16 amino acids. Germline loops: CDR1 KGHDR, CDR2 SFDVKD.

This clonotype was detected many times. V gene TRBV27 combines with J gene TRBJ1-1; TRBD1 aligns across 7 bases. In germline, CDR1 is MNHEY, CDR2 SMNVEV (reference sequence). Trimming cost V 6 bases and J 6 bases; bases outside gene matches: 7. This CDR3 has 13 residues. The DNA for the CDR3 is TGTGCCAGCAGAGACAGGGTCCGCGCTGAAGCTTTCTTT. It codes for CASRDRVRAEAFF.

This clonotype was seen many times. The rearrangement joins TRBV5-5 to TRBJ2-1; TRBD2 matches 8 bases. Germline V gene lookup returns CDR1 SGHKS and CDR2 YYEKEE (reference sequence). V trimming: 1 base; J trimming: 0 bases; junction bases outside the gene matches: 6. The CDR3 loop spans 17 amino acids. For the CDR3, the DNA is TGTGCCAGCAGCTTGCAACTAGCGGTCCCCTCCTACAATGAGCAGTTCTTC. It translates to CASSLQLAVPSYNEQFF.

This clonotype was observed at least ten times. In DNA, the CDR3 is TGTGCCAGCAGCTTAAGCCCCCGATCCTACAATGAGCAGTTCTTC. Translated, it gives CASSLSPRSYNEQFF. V is TRBV5-5 and J is TRBJ2-1; no clear D. Per germline, CDR1 SGHKS and CDR2 YYEKEE (reference sequence). This CDR3 is 15 amino acids long. The ends were cut back, 2 bases at V and 1 base at J, with 10 bases in the middle.

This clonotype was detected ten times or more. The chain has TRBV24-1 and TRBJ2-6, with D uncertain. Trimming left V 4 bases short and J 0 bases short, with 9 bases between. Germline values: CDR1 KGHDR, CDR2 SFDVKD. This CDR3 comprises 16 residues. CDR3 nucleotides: TGTGCCACCAGTGACCCGGTGGGCTCTGGGGCCAACGTCCTGACTTTC. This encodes CATSDPVGSGANVLTF.

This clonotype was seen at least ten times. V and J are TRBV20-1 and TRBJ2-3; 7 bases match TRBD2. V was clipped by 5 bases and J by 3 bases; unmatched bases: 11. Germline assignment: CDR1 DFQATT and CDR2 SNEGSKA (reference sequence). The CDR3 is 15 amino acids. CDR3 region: CSAPGLGRGTDTQYF. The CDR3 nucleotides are TGCAGTGCTCCCGGACTAGGAAGGGGTACAGATACGCAGTATTTT.

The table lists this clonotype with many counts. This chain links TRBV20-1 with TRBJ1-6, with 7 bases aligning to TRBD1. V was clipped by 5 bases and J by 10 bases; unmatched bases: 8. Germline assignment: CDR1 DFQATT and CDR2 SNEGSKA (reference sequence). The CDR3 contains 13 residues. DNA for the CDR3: TGCAGTGCTCGCGACAGGGCTTCCTCACCCCTCCACTTT. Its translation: CSARDRASSPLHF.